This entry lists 19 T cell receptor beta chains sequenced from one sample in a study of T cell repertoires in cytomegalovirus infection (dated by TCRdb to about 2019). Sequencing was performed on an Illumina HiSeq 1500. The public reads were run again by TCRdb, first through fastp at Q25 and then through MiXCR, and only productive beta chains were kept. Under each unique CDR3 protein, matching rows form one entry showing the most common genes and DNA. The sample includes about 400,000 distinct CDR3 sequences, with around a third observed a single time. The ten largest clones capture 13% of the sample. Antigens for these TCRs are unknown. The treatment or condition label here, explained by the study, means: in vitro stimulation with specific CMV peptide epitopes to enrich CMV-specific T cells. The sequencing here drew on cultured PBMCs, taken from culture after CMV antigen stimulation. These receptors were obtained from a human donor in good health (CMV status not recorded). Some clones in this sample may be carry-over from other donors' samples.

This clonotype occurred a few times. V and J are TRBV15 and TRBJ1-1; D remains unclear. The CDR3 is 17 residues long. The germline V and J ends were trimmed by 0 bases and 2 bases, with 16 bases remaining between them. Germline V gene data show CDR1 as LNHNV and CDR2 as YYDKDF (reference sequence). CDR3 sequence (DNA): TGTGCCACCAGCAGAGATACCTCGGGTGGGCACAACACTGAAGCTTTCTTT. It encodes CATSRDTSGGHNTEAFF.

The gene calls are TRBV4-2 and TRBJ1-5; 8 bases line up with TRBD1. CDR3 length: 16 amino acids. Unmatched junction bases numbered 6, after V lost 1 base and J lost 4 bases. Germline lookup yields CDR1 LGHNA and CDR2 YNFKEQ. DNA of the CDR3: TGTGCCAGCAGCCAAGGACAGGGGTCGGAAAATCAGCCCCAGCATTTT. Translated, it gives CASSQGQGSENQPQHF.

This chain joins TRBV4-3 and TRBJ1-5; D may be TRBD1 (6 bases). Trimming removed 0 bases at V and 7 bases at J, with 10 bases between. Per germline, CDR1 LGHNA and CDR2 YSLEER. The CDR3 is 14 amino acids. The CDR3 DNA follows: TGCGCCAGCAGCCAAGATCAGGGGCCCCAGCCCCAGCATTTT. Protein: CASSQDQGPQPQHF.

The chain recombines TRBV19 with TRBJ1-5; 7 nucleotides align to TRBD1. V shed 3 bases and J 2 bases; nucleotides not matched to a gene: 7. CDR1 and CDR2 (germline): LNHDA, SQIVND (reference sequence). This CDR3 comprises 16 residues. CDR3 coding DNA: TGTGCCAGTAGTATTTGGCAGGGGGTAGGCAATCAGCCCCAGCATTTT. This codes for CASSIWQGVGNQPQHF.

Here the CDR3 DNA reads TGTGCCAGCAGTTACGCCCGCAATCAGCCCCAGCATTTT. Its translation is CASSYARNQPQHF. The V and J genes are TRBV6-5 and TRBJ1-5; D gene uncertain. Per the germline V gene, CDR1 is MNHEY and CDR2 is SVGAGI. The CDR3 sequence is 13 residues long. Trimming took 2 bases from V and 2 from J, leaving 4 bases between them.

This clonotype has ten or more counts. This chain connects TRBV6-6 to TRBJ2-1; 7 bases align to TRBD1. The junction had 4 bases not matched to a gene; V was cut back by 2 bases and J by 6 bases. The V gene's germline CDR1 is MNHNY and CDR2 SVGAGI (reference sequence). This CDR3 spans 14 amino acids. In nucleotides, the CDR3 is TGTGCCAGCAGTTACAGGGGGCAGGGCAATGAGCAGTTCTTC. This sequence encodes CASSYRGQGNEQFF.

The chain uses TRBV6-6 and TRBJ2-7; 11 bases map to TRBD1. The CDR3 runs to 15 residues. From germline, CDR1 is MNHNY and CDR2 SVGAGI (reference sequence). J gave up 3 bases and V 5 bases, and 6 bases lay outside the gene matches. Written as DNA, the CDR3 is TGTGCCAGCAGTCCCGGACAGGGGGCTATCTACGAGCAGTACTTC. Its translation: CASSPGQGAIYEQYF.

This clonotype was detected only a few times. The V gene is TRBV7-8, the J gene TRBJ2-7, with D possibly being TRBD2 (5 bases). The germline V gene encodes CDR1 SGHVS and CDR2 FQNEAQ. The CDR3 contains 15 residues. V shed 5 bases and J shed 7 bases, with 21 bases lying between them. The CDR3 nucleotides are TGTGCCAGCAGCCTGCCCCCATTTGGGAGTGGAGAGCAGTACGTC. This encodes CASSLPPFGSGEQYV.

The V and J genes are TRBV15 and TRBJ2-1; TRBD2 aligns across 8 bases. Losses at the gene ends were 0 bases for V and 9 bases for J; bases not matched to a gene: 10. The germline CDR1 and CDR2 sequences are LNHNV and YYDKDF (reference sequence). The CDR3 runs to 16 residues. The CDR3 nucleotides are TGTGCCACCAGCAGAGAGCCGGGACTAGGAAAACCTGAGCAGTTCTTC. The encoded protein is CATSREPGLGKPEQFF.

The chain is built from TRBV7-9 and TRBJ2-7, with D possibly being TRBD1 or TRBD2 (5 bases each). Trimming shortened V by 4 bases and J by 1 base, and 11 bases separated the two germline ends. CDR1 is SEHNR, CDR2 FQNEAQ, per germline (reference sequence). The CDR3 has 14 amino acids. The CDR3 protein is CASSSPGRSYEQYF. For the CDR3, the DNA is TGTGCCAGCAGCTCGCCGGGACGATCCTACGAGCAGTACTTC.

This clonotype was observed many times. This chain joins TRBV2 and TRBJ2-2; 7 nucleotides match TRBD2. Germline-derived CDR1 and CDR2 are SNHLY and FYNNEI. V gave up 7 bases and J gave up 4 bases; unmatched junction bases: 9. This CDR3 region has 15 residues. CDR3 amino acids: CASTARERGTGELFF. CDR3 sequence (DNA): TGTGCCAGCACAGCGCGGGAGCGGGGCACCGGGGAGCTGTTTTTT.

The genes are TRBV27 and TRBJ1-1; D is unresolved. Germline V gives CDR1 MNHEY, CDR2 SMNVEV (reference sequence). CDR3 length: 14 amino acids. V was trimmed by 5 bases and J by 6 bases, leaving 16 bases between them. The CDR3 DNA reads TGTGCCAGCAGTAGCCCGAGGAGGTACGCTGAAGCTTTCTTT. It is translated as CASSSPRRYAEAFF.

The rearrangement joins TRBV20-1 to TRBJ2-2; D may be TRBD1 (6 bases). The germline V gene encodes CDR1 DFQATT and CDR2 SNEGSKA (reference sequence). The CDR3 has 15 amino acids. The V and J ends lost 5 bases and 0 bases respectively, with 13 bases between them. The CDR3 DNA sequence: TGCAGTGCTTCCGACAGGACCGCGAACACCGGGGAGCTGTTTTTT. Its translation: CSASDRTANTGELFF.

This clonotype was recorded many times. The CDR3 bases are TGTGCCAGCAGCTCGCTAGGGGGTTGGACCCAGTACTTC. This translates into CASSSLGGWTQYF. V gene TRBV7-2 combines with J gene TRBJ2-5, with a possible D match to TRBD1 (6 bases). From germline, CDR1 is SGHTA and CDR2 FQGNSA. The ends were cut back, 4 bases at V and 7 bases at J, with 13 bases in the middle. The CDR3 length is 13 residues. Together with reference TRBV7-2 and TRBJ2-5, the CDR3 gives the full variable domain: GAGVSQSPSNKVTEKGKDVELRCDPISGHTALYWYRQSLGQGLEFLIYFQGNSAPDKSGLPSDRFSAERTGGSVSTLTIQRTQQEDSAVYLCASSSLGGWTQYFGPGTRLLVL.

The table lists this clonotype with a few counts. The rearrangement links TRBV4-3 to TRBJ2-1; a possible D gene is TRBD2 (5 bases). The CDR3 contains 15 residues. The germline V gene encodes CDR1 LGHNA and CDR2 YSLEER. V shed 1 base and J shed 2 bases, with 9 bases lying between them. The CDR3 DNA reads as TGCGCCAGCAGCCAAGGAGCGGAAACCTACAATGAGCAGTTCTTC. It is translated as CASSQGAETYNEQFF.

This clonotype showed up just a few times. The rearrangement uses TRBV6-6 and TRBJ2-7, with TRBD1 identical over 11 bases. The CDR3 sequence is 16 residues long. Germline V gene data show CDR1 as MNHNY and CDR2 as SVGAGI (reference sequence). After removal of 4 bases from V and 7 bases from J, the junction contained 12 bases not matched to a gene. Here the CDR3 reads CASSSRTGGDPWEQYF. The DNA of the CDR3 is TGTGCCAGCAGTTCTCGGACAGGGGGCGATCCCTGGGAGCAGTACTTC.

This clonotype has at least ten counts. The CDR3 bases are TGTGCCAGTAGTCCCCGCAGCGCAACATCGTATAGCAATCAGCCCCAGCATTTT. Protein sequence: CASSPRSATSYSNQPQHF. The chain links TRBV19 to TRBJ1-5, with unresolved D. V lost 5 bases and J 0 bases, leaving 20 bases between the germline ends. Germline-derived CDR1 and CDR2 are LNHDA and SQIVND (reference sequence). The CDR3 is 18 residues long.

The CDR3 protein is CASSASTGTGKAFF. The CDR3, as DNA: TGTGCCAGCAGTGCCTCTACCGGGACAGGGAAAGCTTTCTTT. V gene TRBV6-1 combines with J gene TRBJ1-1; 9 bases are shared with TRBD1. The CDR3 totals 14 residues. The J segment lost 9 bases and the V segment lost 4 bases, leaving 9 bases of the junction unmatched. Per the germline V gene, CDR1 is MNHNS and CDR2 is SASEGT.

In DNA, the CDR3 is TGTGCCATCAGTGTAAGGGACAGCTCCTACGAGCAGTACTTC. Encoded protein: CAISVRDSSYEQYF. The V call is TRBV10-3, the J call TRBJ2-7, with TRBD1 matching over 7 bases. The junction had 3 bases not matched to a gene; V was cut back by 4 bases and J by 0 bases. Germline lookup yields CDR1 ENHRY and CDR2 SYGVKD. This CDR3 region has 14 residues.